Presented here are 24 T cell receptor beta chains from one specimen sequenced in a study of blood T cell repertoires in COVID-19. Here immunoSEQ multiplex PCR was the method, and the copy in TCRdb shows in-frame clones only, minus some. The sample includes roughly 250,000 clones, 86% seen only once; the top ten take approximately 9.8%. Sequenced input: peripheral blood. The receptors stem from a man in his forties or fifties who had recovered from COVID-19.

The genes are TRBV2 and TRBJ2-1; D may be TRBD1 (5 bases). The CDR3 contains 13 residues. Germline assignment: CDR1 SNHLY and CDR2 FYNNEI. V was clipped by 3 bases and J by 5 bases, with 8 bases between them. The CDR3 bases are TGTGCCAGCAGTGATGCAGGGAACAATGAGCAGTTCTTC. This sequence encodes CASSDAGNNEQFF.

The chain couples TRBV10-1 to TRBJ1-1; 10 bases are shared with TRBD1. The CDR3 has 13 amino acids. CDR1 and CDR2 from the germline V gene are WNHNN and SYGVQD (reference sequence). The trim removed 9 bases at V and 7 bases at J, leaving 8 bases unmatched. CDR3 bases: TGCGCCAGGAACGACAGGGGGCCCGATGAAGCTTTCTTT. It codes for CARNDRGPDEAFF.

This CDR3 reads CASQYQETQYF. The CDR3 nucleotides are TGTGCCAGCCAGTACCAAGAGACCCAGTACTTC. The gene calls are TRBV2 and TRBJ2-5, with no clear D. Germline V lookup: CDR1 SNHLY, CDR2 FYNNEI. The CDR3 extends over 11 amino acids. Deletions cut 8 bases from V and 0 bases from J, with 4 bases between.

The V call is TRBV5-6, the J call TRBJ2-7; no clear D. The CDR3 has 14 amino acids. Per germline, CDR1 SGHDT and CDR2 YYEEEE. V dropped 0 bases and J dropped 3 bases, with 10 bases sitting between them. This CDR3 is CASSLVGRFYEQYF. CDR3 DNA sequence: TGTGCCAGCAGCTTGGTTGGCAGATTCTACGAGCAGTACTTC.

The V call is TRBV6-2 or TRBV6-3, the J call TRBJ1-5; 11 bases align to TRBD1. Trimming at V came to 6 bases and at J to 5 bases, leaving 15 bases not matched to a gene. The CDR3 is made up of 18 amino acids. Looked up from germline, CDR1 is MNHEY and CDR2 is SVGEGT. The CDR3, as DNA: TGTGCCAGCAGCCCCAACCTCGGACAGGGGGCGGCATATCAGCCCCAGCATTTT. Protein product: CASSPNLGQGAAYQPQHF.

This chain's CDR3 is CASSPALERVTFEQYF. The DNA for the CDR3 is TGCGCCAGCAGCCCTGCATTAGAGCGGGTGACATTCGAGCAGTACTTC. This chain links TRBV4-3 with TRBJ2-7; weak D call: TRBD2 (6 bases). The germline gives CDR1 LGHNA, CDR2 YSLEER. This CDR3 spans 16 amino acids. V was trimmed by 4 bases and J by 6 bases, leaving 22 bases between them.

The V and J genes are TRBV3-1 (or the pseudogene TRBV3-2) and TRBJ2-7; D possibly corresponds to TRBD1 (6 bases). Trimming took 3 bases from V and 3 from J, leaving 12 bases between them. CDR3 size: 14 residues. CDR1 is LGHDT and CDR2 is YNNKEL in the germline V gene (reference sequence). The CDR3 region is CASSQDRRVYEQYF. CDR3 sequence (DNA): TGTGCCAGCAGCCAGGACAGAAGGGTCTACGAGCAGTACTTC.

CDR3 sequence reads: CASSYGQIFATNEKLFF. The CDR3, as DNA: TGTGCCAGCAGTTACGGACAGATCTTTGCAACTAATGAAAAACTGTTTTTT. The chain employs TRBV2 and TRBJ1-4, with D possibly matching TRBD1 (6 bases). The CDR3 extends over 17 amino acids. The V and J ends lost 5 bases and 0 bases respectively, with 16 bases between them. From germline, CDR1 is SNHLY and CDR2 FYNNEI. The whole variable domain, remainder taken from reference TRBV2 and TRBJ1-4, is EPEVTQTPSHQVTQMGQEVILRCVPISNHLYFYWYRQILGQKVEFLVSFYNNEISEKSEIFDDQFSVERPDGSNFTLKIRSTKLEDSAMYFCASSYGQIFATNEKLFFGSGTQLSVL.

The chain links TRBV19 to TRBJ1-6; D may be TRBD1 (5 bases). The germline CDR1 and CDR2 sequences are LNHDA and SQIVND (reference sequence). CDR3 size: 14 residues. Trimming took 7 bases from V and 7 from J, leaving 14 bases between them. The CDR3 DNA reads TGTGCCAGTAATAGCGGGACGGGAAATTCACCCCTCCACTTT. It encodes CASNSGTGNSPLHF.

The CDR3 loop is CSASAAGRAYEQYF. CDR3 DNA sequence: TGCAGTGCTAGTGCAGCGGGGAGGGCCTACGAGCAGTACTTC. J is TRBJ2-7 and V is TRBV20-1; 7 bases are a match to TRBD2. J was trimmed by 2 bases and V by 3 bases; bases with no gene match: 7. The germline V gene encodes CDR1 DFQATT and CDR2 SNEGSKA (reference sequence). The CDR3 runs 14 residues.

The CDR3 nucleotides are TGTGCCTCAAGGGGGAGGGGGGCCCACTACGAGCAGTACTTC. This translates into CASRGRGAHYEQYF. The chain combines TRBV30 with TRBJ2-7, with a tentative D call TRBD2 (7 bases). Germline lookup yields CDR1 GTSNPN and CDR2 SVGIG (reference sequence). Trimming stripped 7 bases from V and 3 bases from J, with 19 bases between. CDR3 length: 14 residues. Variable domain in full (rest from reference TRBV30 and TRBJ2-7): SQTIHQWPATLVQPVGSPLSLECTVEGTSNPNLYWYRQAAGRGLQLLFYSVGIGQISSEVPQNLSASRPQDRQFILSSKKLLLSDSGFYLCASRGRGAHYEQYFGPGTRLTVT.

Of note for this clone: Different DNA sequences within this sample yield the same CDR3. The CDR3 sequence is CASSPRGSYEQYF. The CDR3, as DNA: TGTGCCAGCAGCCCCCGTGGGAGCTACGAGCAGTACTTC. V usage is TRBV7-9 and J usage is TRBJ2-7, with D perhaps matching TRBD2 (5 bases). This CDR3 is built from 13 residues. Germline V lookup: CDR1 SEHNR, CDR2 FQNEAQ (reference sequence). The V end was cut by 5 bases, the J end by 3 bases, with 11 bases between.

V is TRBV24-1 and J is TRBJ1-5, with TRBD1 matching 7 bases. The CDR3 consists of 14 residues. Per germline, CDR1 KGHDR and CDR2 SFDVKD. Trimming took 4 bases from V and 6 from J; bases not matched to a gene: 5. CDR3 in amino acids: CATSEGGASQPQHF. CDR3 coding DNA: TGTGCCACCAGTGAAGGGGGCGCAAGTCAGCCCCAGCATTTT.

V gene TRBV4-3 combines with J gene TRBJ1-4, with a weak D call TRBD1 (5 bases). The V end was cut by 1 base, the J end by 5 bases, with 17 bases between. The CDR3 totals 17 residues. CDR1 is LGHNA, CDR2 YSLEER, per germline. DNA for the CDR3: TGCGCCAGCAGCCAAGTCGTCTTAGGGCAGGGCAATGAAAAACTGTTTTTT. It specifies CASSQVVLGQGNEKLFF.

This clone was counted once. The chain joins TRBV4-3 to TRBJ2-5, with TRBD2 matching over 7 bases. V was pared by 6 bases and J by 2 bases, with 9 bases of the junction left unmatched. The CDR3 runs to 15 residues. The germline gives CDR1 LGHNA, CDR2 YSLEER. The DNA for the CDR3 is TGCGCCAGCAGTCATACTCTAGCGGATCAAGAGACCCAGTACTTC. This gives the protein CASSHTLADQETQYF.

A note on this clone: The CDR3 does not end in the conserved phenylalanine or tryptophan, so this is likely a read error. The DNA is omitted, as the CDR3 cannot be located on it reliably, and the CDR3 follows TCRdb's listing. The V call is TRBV21-1, the J call TRBJ1-2; the tabulated D call, TRBD1, remains unverified against the DNA. TRBV21-1 is noted as a pseudogene. The length of the CDR3 is 9 amino acids, counting both ends. The CDR3: CASSKAQGA.

This sequence joins TRBV24-1 and TRBJ1-1; perhaps TRBD1 as D (5 bases). Germline lookup yields CDR1 KGHDR and CDR2 SFDVKD. CDR3 length: 11 amino acids. The CDR3, as DNA: TGTGCAGGAGGGGATGACACTGAAGCTTTCTTT. Its translation is CAGGDDTEAFF.

The chain is built from TRBV3-1 (or the pseudogene TRBV3-2) and TRBJ2-1, with a possible D match to TRBD1 (6 bases). V was trimmed by 0 bases and J by 4 bases, leaving 10 bases between them. From germline, CDR1 is LGHDT and CDR2 YNNKEL (reference sequence). There are 15 residues in the CDR3. This CDR3 reads CASSQDLQGYNEQFF. CDR3 in DNA: TGTGCCAGCAGCCAAGATCTACAGGGATACAATGAGCAGTTCTTC.

The chain carries TRBV2 and TRBJ1-3; perhaps TRBD1 as D (6 bases). Trimming removed 6 bases at V and 0 bases at J, with 12 bases between. Germline V CDR1 and CDR2: SNHLY, FYNNEI. This CDR3 region has 15 residues. The CDR3 reads CASRVTGSSGNTIYF. CDR3 coding DNA: TGTGCCAGCAGGGTTACAGGGAGCTCTGGAAACACCATATATTTT.

In its sample, this clone ranks as medium-sized (0.01 to 0.1%). The genes are TRBV10-3 and TRBJ2-1, with 7 bases aligning to TRBD1. V lost 3 bases and J lost 8; bases outside the gene matches: 4. Germline values: CDR1 ENHRY, CDR2 SYGVKD. The CDR3 consists of 13 residues. The DNA of the CDR3 is TGTGCCATCAGTGAAGGACAGGTACATGAGCAGTTCTTC. The encoded protein is CAISEGQVHEQFF.

The chain links TRBV11-2 to TRBJ2-7; 11 bases fit TRBD2. Germline V gene lookup returns CDR1 SGHAT and CDR2 FQNNGV. There are 14 residues in the CDR3. Unmatched junction bases numbered 4, after V lost 5 bases and J lost 4 bases. The CDR3 reads CASSTRLAGYEQYF. CDR3 coding DNA: TGTGCCAGCAGCACCCGACTAGCGGGGTACGAGCAGTACTTC.

The chain links TRBV19 to TRBJ2-7, with 7 bases matching TRBD1. This CDR3 has 15 residues. Germline CDR1 is LNHDA and CDR2 is SQIVND (reference sequence). The V segment lost 5 bases and the J segment 2 bases; nucleotides outside the gene matches: 9. The CDR3, as DNA: TGTGCCAGTAGTTCGAAGGGGGCAGTTCCCTACGAGCAGTACTTC. Amino acids: CASSSKGAVPYEQYF. Looking up the rest from reference TRBV19 and TRBJ2-7 gives the full variable domain: DGGITQSPKYLFRKEGQNVTLSCEQNLNHDAMYWYRQDPGQGLRLIYYSQIVNDFQKGDIAEGYSVSREKKESFPLTVTSAQKNPTAFYLCASSSKGAVPYEQYFGPGTRLTVT.

The rearrangement joins TRBV3-1 (or the pseudogene TRBV3-2) to TRBJ2-7; 13 nucleotides agree with TRBD2. CDR1 and CDR2 from the germline V gene are LGHDT and YNNKEL (reference sequence). Trimming at V came to 3 bases and at J to 5 bases, leaving 4 bases not matched to a gene. The CDR3 extends over 15 amino acids. The CDR3 loop is CASSHRTSGSHEQYF. The DNA of the CDR3 is TGTGCCAGCAGCCATCGGACTAGCGGGAGCCACGAGCAGTACTTC.

The chain couples TRBV5-4 to TRBJ1-1, with 9 bases fitting TRBD1. The CDR3 runs 17 residues. Losses at the gene ends were 4 bases for V and 0 bases for J; bases not matched to a gene: 10. Germline V gene sequence: CDR1 SGHNT, CDR2 YYREEE (reference sequence). This CDR3 is CASSLLLNRGLNTEAFF. As DNA, the CDR3 is TGTGCCAGCAGCCTGCTTTTAAACAGGGGGCTGAACACTGAAGCTTTCTTT.